The rows below give T cell receptor beta chains drawn from one sample of a study of OX40 agonist ivuxolimab in advanced cancers. Sequencing was performed with immunoSEQ multiplex PCR; in TCRdb, only in-frame clones are kept and a portion is missing. Of tens of thousands of clones in the sample, around 90% were seen once. Sequenced material: CD4+ or CD8+ T cells sorted from blood, taken in a trial of the OX40 agonist ivuxolimab. These receptors were collected from an adult with an advanced solid tumor such as melanoma, head and neck, liver or kidney cancer. The CDR3 runs from the conserved cysteine through the conserved F or W. A D gene is named only where the DNA matches it firmly. The size entry is marked missing in some rows and otherwise reads once, few, many or a size class.

j_gene,d_gene,abundance,v_gene,CDR3nt,CDR3aa
TRBJ1-1,-,-,TRBV10-2,TGCGCCAGCAGTGAATCGGACGTCTTGAACACTGAAGCTTTCTTT,CASSESDVLNTEAFF
TRBJ2-5,-,-,TRBV28,TGTGCCAGCAGTTTAAGGCGGGTCTCAAACCAAGAGACCCAGTACTTC,CASSLRRVSNQETQYF
TRBJ2-7,-,-,TRBV5-4,TGTGCCAGCAGCTTGCGGGACTACGAGCAGTACTTC,CASSLRDYEQYF
TRBJ2-3,TRBD1,-,TRBV10-2,TGCGCCACAGGACAGGGGCGAGCCACAGATACGCAGTATTTT,CATGQGRATDTQYF
TRBJ1-3,TRBD1,-,TRBV13,TGTGCCAGCAGCTTGTCTCCGGGACAGGGGAGGGTAAACACCATATATTTT,CASSLSPGQGRVNTIYF
TRBJ1-2,-,-,TRBV2,TGTGCCAGCAGTGAAGACAGGGCCCGGGACTATGGCTACACCTTC,CASSEDRARDYGYTF
TRBJ2-1,TRBD2,-,TRBV27,TGTGCCAGCCGTAGCGGGGGGGCCGAGAATGAGCAGTTCTTC,CASRSGGAENEQFF
TRBJ1-5,-,-,TRBV10-3,TGTGCCATCAGTGAGTTTGGGGTCGCCAATCAGCCCCAGCATTTT,CAISEFGVANQPQHF
TRBJ2-1,-,-,TRBV7-9,TGTGCCAGCAGCGCAGACCGGATCAGATCCTACAATGAGCAGTTCTTC,CASSADRIRSYNEQFF
TRBJ1-4,TRBD1,-,TRBV28,TGTGCCAGCAGTTCCCTCCAGGGGGGCTGGAGAGAAAAACTGTTTTTT,CASSSLQGGWREKLFF
TRBJ1-4,-,-,TRBV2,TGTGCCAGCAGTGAAAACGAGGGGCTGGTATCTGAAAAACTGTTTTTT,CASSENEGLVSEKLFF
TRBJ2-3,-,-,TRBV25-1,TGTGCCAGCAGCGCTGGGACCATGGCCCCGGGAGATACGCAGTATTTT,CASSAGTMAPGDTQYF
TRBJ2-2,-,-,TRBV19,TGTGCCAGTAGTATGTGGCAGAACACCGGGGAGCTGTTTTTT,CASSMWQNTGELFF
TRBJ2-3,TRBD1,-,TRBV6-1,TGTGCCAGCAGGCCACAGGGGCGCGGGTCAGATACGCAGTATTTT,CASRPQGRGSDTQYF
TRBJ1-2,TRBD1,-,TRBV6-1,TGTGCCAGCAGTGAAGCGGACAGGGCGGGGTATGGCTACACCTTC,CASSEADRAGYGYTF
TRBJ1-2,-,-,TRBV18,TGTGCCAGCTCGTACGGGACTTTTTATGGCTACACCTTC,CASSYGTFYGYTF
TRBJ1-3,TRBD1,-,TRBV28,TGTGCCAGCAGCCCGGGACAGGGAAGTGGAAACACCATATATTTT,CASSPGQGSGNTIYF
TRBJ2-3,TRBD1,-,TRBV28,TGTGCCAGCAGTTTCGCCGGGACAGGGATGGGAGATACGCAGTATTTT,CASSFAGTGMGDTQYF
TRBJ2-2,TRBD2,-,TRBV7-6,TGTGCCAGCAGCAACCCCGGACTAGCTGCCGGGGAGCTGTTTTTT,CASSNPGLAAGELFF
TRBJ2-3,TRBD2,-,TRBV18,TGTGCCAGCTCACCGGGACTAGCGAACACAGATACGCAGTATTTT,CASSPGLANTDTQYF
TRBJ2-5,TRBD1,-,TRBV7-9,TGTGCCAGCAGCACCTACGGACAGGGTGGAGAAGAGACCCAGTACTTC,CASSTYGQGGEETQYF
TRBJ2-5,TRBD2,once,TRBV5-1,TGCGCCAGCAGCTTGGCCGGAGCGGGAGGGCAAGAGACCCAGTACTTC,CASSLAGAGGQETQYF
TRBJ1-1,-,once,TRBV10-3,TGTGCCATCAGTGAGTTTGGGGGATCCAACACTGAAGCTTTCTTT,CAISEFGGSNTEAFF
TRBJ1-4,TRBD1,-,TRBV6-5,TGTGCCAGCAGTTACTCACAGGGGGTCGAAAAACTGTTTTTT,CASSYSQGVEKLFF
TRBJ2-1,TRBD1,once,TRBV6-5,TGTGCCAGCAGTTACCTCGGGACAGGGAAAAATGAGCAGTTCTTC,CASSYLGTGKNEQFF
TRBJ1-2,-,-,TRBV9,TGTGCCAGCAGCCCTCGGGAGGGTGCGGACTATGGCTACACCTTC,CASSPREGADYGYTF
TRBJ2-1,TRBD1,-,TRBV19,TGTGCCAGTAGTAGAGGGGAAGGGACAGGTTACAATGAGCAGTTCTTC,CASSRGEGTGYNEQFF
TRBJ1-5,-,-,TRBV19,TGTGCCAGTAGCGACCTAGGGGATCAGCCCCAGCATTTT,CASSDLGDQPQHF
TRBJ2-5,TRBD1,-,TRBV29-1,TGCAGCGTCGACCAAACAGGGGAGTGGCGAGAGACCCAGTACTTC,CSVDQTGEWRETQYF
TRBJ2-7,-,-,TRBV5-6,TGTGCCAGCACCTACCGGGACGGGAGCTACGAGCAGTACTTC,CASTYRDGSYEQYF
TRBJ2-5,TRBD2,-,TRBV6-6,TGTGCCAGCAGTCCGGGACTAGCGGGGGGGCCGCCGTACTTC,CASSPGLAGGPPYF
TRBJ1-1,-,-,TRBV2,TGTGCCAGCAGTGAACAGGACGGGACTGAAGCTTTCTTT,CASSEQDGTEAFF
TRBJ2-1,-,-,TRBV7-6,TGTGCCAGCAGCTTAAAGCATGAGCAGTTCTTC,CASSLKHEQFF
TRBJ2-7,TRBD2,-,TRBV9,TGTGCCAGCAGCGTAGCTGGGGCGGGAGTCCCCTACGAGCAGTACTTC,CASSVAGAGVPYEQYF
TRBJ1-2,-,-,TRBV11-1,TGTGCCAGCAGCCCTCGCAACTACCGAAACTATGGCTACACCTTC,CASSPRNYRNYGYTF
TRBJ2-1,-,-,TRBV4-2,TGTGCCAGCAGCCAAGAGGGTAGGGCAAACAATGAGCAGTTCTTC,CASSQEGRANNEQFF
TRBJ2-2,-,-,TRBV6-6,TGTGCCACCCAGGGACTCTTAAACACCGGGGAGCTGTTTTTT,CATQGLLNTGELFF
TRBJ1-1,-,-,TRBV27,TGTGCCAGCAGTTTAAAGGCGGGTTGGGGGTTAGGGACTGAAGCTTTCTTT,CASSLKAGWGLGTEAFF
TRBJ2-3,-,-,TRBV19,TGTGCCAGTAGTCTGAACACAGATACGCAGTATTTT,CASSLNTDTQYF
TRBJ2-3,-,-,TRBV5-1,TGCGCCAGCAGCTTAGGAGATACGCAGTATTTT,CASSLGDTQYF
TRBJ2-3,-,-,TRBV28,TGTGCCAGCAGTCGACTTGGAAGGGATACGCAGTATTTT,CASSRLGRDTQYF
TRBJ1-1,-,-,TRBV6-1,TGTGCCAGCAGTGAAGATTGGAGGGGGGACACTGAAGCTTTCTTT,CASSEDWRGDTEAFF
TRBJ1-5,TRBD1,-,TRBV19,TGTGCCAGTAGCGTATCAAACACAGGGGGCGTTGGGGGCAATCAGCCCCAGCATTTT,CASSVSNTGGVGGNQPQHF
TRBJ2-3,-,-,TRBV2,TGTGCCAGCAGTAACACAGATACGCAGTATTTT,CASSNTDTQYF
TRBJ1-4,-,once,TRBV23-1,TGCGCCAGCAGTCGGCAGGGCGGTGAAAAACTGTTTTTT,CASSRQGGEKLFF
TRBJ2-5,-,-,TRBV10-2,TGCGCCAGCAGATGGGGCAACCAAGAGACCCAGTACTTC,CASRWGNQETQYF
TRBJ1-3,-,-,TRBV4-1,TGCGCCAGCAGCCAAGAGGGGGCGCACGGAAACACCATATATTTT,CASSQEGAHGNTIYF